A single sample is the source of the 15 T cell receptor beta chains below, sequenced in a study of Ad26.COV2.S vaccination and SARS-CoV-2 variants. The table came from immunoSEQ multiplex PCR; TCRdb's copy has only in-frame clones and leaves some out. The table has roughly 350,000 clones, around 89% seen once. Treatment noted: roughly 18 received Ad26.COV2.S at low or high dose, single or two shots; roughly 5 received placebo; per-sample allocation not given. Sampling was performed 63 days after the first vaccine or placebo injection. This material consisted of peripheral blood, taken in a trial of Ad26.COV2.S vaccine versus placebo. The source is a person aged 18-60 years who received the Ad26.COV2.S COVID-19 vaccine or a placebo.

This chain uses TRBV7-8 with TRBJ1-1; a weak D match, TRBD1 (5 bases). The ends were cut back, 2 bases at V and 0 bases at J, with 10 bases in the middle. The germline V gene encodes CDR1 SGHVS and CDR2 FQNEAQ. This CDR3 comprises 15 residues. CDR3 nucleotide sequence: TGTGCCAGCAGCTTACGGCAGGGTATGAACACTGAAGCTTTCTTT. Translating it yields CASSLRQGMNTEAFF.

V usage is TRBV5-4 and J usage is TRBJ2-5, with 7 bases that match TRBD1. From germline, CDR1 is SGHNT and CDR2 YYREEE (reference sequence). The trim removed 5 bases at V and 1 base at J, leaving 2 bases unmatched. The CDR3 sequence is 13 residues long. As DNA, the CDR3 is TGTGCCAGCAGTTGGGACAGCCAAGAGACCCAGTACTTC. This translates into CASSWDSQETQYF. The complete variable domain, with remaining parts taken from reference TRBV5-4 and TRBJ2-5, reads ETGVTQSPTHLIKTRGQQVTLRCSSQSGHNTVSWYQQALGQGPQFIFQYYREEENGRGNFPPRFSGLQFPNYSSELNVNALELDDSALYLCASSWDSQETQYFGPGTRLLVL.

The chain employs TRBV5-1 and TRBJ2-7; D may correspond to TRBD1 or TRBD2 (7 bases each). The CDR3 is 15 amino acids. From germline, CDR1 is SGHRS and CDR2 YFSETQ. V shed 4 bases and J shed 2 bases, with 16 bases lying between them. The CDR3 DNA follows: TGCGCCAGCAGCCCGGAGACAGGGAGGGCCTACGAGCAGTACTTC. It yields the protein CASSPETGRAYEQYF.

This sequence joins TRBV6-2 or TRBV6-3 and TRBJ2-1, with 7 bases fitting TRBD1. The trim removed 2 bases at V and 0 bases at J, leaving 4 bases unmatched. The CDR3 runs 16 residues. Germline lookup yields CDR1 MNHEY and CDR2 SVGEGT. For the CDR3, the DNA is TGTGCCAGCAGTTACCCGGGACAGAGCTCCTACAATGAGCAGTTCTTC. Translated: CASSYPGQSSYNEQFF.

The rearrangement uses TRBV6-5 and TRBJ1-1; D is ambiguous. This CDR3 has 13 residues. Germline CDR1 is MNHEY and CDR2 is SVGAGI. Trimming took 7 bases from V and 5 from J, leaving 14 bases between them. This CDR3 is CASTYRPRTEAFF. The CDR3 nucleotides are TGTGCCAGCACCTACCGACCGAGGACTGAAGCTTTCTTT.

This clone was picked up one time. The CDR3 region has the DNA TGTGCCTCCTCGAGACCTCCGAACACTGAAGCTTTCTTT. It codes for CASSRPPNTEAFF. V usage is TRBV6-5 and J usage is TRBJ1-1, with no clear D. V was clipped by 11 bases and J by 1 base, with 14 bases between them. The CDR3 loop spans 13 amino acids. CDR1 is MNHEY and CDR2 is SVGAGI in the germline V gene.

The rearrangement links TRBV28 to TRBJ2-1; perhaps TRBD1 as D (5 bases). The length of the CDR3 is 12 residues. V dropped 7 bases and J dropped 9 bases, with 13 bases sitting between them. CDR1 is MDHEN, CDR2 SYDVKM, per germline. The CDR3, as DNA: TGTGCCAGCAATCAGGGTGCGTCTGAGCAGTTCTTC. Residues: CASNQGASEQFF.

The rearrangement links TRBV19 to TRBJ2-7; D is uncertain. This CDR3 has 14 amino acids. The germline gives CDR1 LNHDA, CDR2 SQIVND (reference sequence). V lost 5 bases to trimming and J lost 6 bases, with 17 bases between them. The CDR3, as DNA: TGTGCCAGTAGTCCTACCGGCCATCGAACCGAGCAGTACTTC. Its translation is CASSPTGHRTEQYF. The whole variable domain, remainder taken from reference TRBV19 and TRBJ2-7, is DGGITQSPKYLFRKEGQNVTLSCEQNLNHDAMYWYRQDPGQGLRLIYYSQIVNDFQKGDIAEGYSVSREKKESFPLTVTSAQKNPTAFYLCASSPTGHRTEQYFGPGTRLTVT.

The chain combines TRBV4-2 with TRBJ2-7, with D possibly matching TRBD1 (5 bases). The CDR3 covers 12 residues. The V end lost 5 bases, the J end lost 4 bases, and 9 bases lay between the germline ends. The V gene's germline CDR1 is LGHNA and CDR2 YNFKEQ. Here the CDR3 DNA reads TGTGCCAGCAGCTCCGACAGTTACGAGCAGTACTTC. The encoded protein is CASSSDSYEQYF.

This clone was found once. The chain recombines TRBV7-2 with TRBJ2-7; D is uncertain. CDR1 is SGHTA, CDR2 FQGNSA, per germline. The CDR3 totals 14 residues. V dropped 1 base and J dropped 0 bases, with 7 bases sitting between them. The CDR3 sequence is CASSLEISSYEQYF. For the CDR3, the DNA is TGTGCCAGCAGCTTAGAGATTAGCTCCTACGAGCAGTACTTC. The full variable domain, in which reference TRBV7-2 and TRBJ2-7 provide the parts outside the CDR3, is GAGVSQSPSNKVTEKGKDVELRCDPISGHTALYWYRQSLGQGLEFLIYFQGNSAPDKSGLPSDRFSAERTGGSVSTLTIQRTQQEDSAVYLCASSLEISSYEQYFGPGTRLTVT.

CDR3 sequence reads: CASSFSGQGTNEKLFF. The CDR3 region has the DNA TGTGCCAGCAGCTTCTCTGGACAGGGTACTAATGAAAAACTGTTTTTT. This chain connects TRBV7-9 to TRBJ1-4; 8 nucleotides align to TRBD1. Germline trimming cut 3 bases from V and 2 bases from J; bases unmatched to any gene: 5. The CDR3 is 16 amino acids. Germline assignment: CDR1 SEHNR and CDR2 FQNEAQ (reference sequence).

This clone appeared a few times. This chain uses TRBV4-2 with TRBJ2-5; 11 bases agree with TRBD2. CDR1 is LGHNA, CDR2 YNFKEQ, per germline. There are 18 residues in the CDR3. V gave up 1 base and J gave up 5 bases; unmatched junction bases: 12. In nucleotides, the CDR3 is TGTGCCAGCAGCCAAGTGGACGGACTAGCGGGTTTAGGGGAGACCCAGTACTTC. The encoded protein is CASSQVDGLAGLGETQYF.

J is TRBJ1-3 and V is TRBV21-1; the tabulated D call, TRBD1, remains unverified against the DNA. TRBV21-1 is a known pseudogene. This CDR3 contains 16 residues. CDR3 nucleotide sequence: TGTGCCAGCACCATCACAGGGGGCGGTTCTGGAAACACCATATATTTT. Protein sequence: CASTITGGGSGNTIYF.

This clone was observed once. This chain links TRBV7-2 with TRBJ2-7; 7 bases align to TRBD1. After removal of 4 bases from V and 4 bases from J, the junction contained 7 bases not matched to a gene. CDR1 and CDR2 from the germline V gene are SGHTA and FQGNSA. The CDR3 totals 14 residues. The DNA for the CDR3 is TGTGCCAGCAGCTCGAGACAGGGTACATACGAGCAGTACTTC. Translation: CASSSRQGTYEQYF.

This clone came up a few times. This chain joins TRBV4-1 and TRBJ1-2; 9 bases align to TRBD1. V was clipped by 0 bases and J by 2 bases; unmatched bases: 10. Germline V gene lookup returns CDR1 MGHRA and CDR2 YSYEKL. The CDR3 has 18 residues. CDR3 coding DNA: TGCGCCAGCAGCCAAGAATTCACCGGGACAGGGTTCAACTATGGCTACACCTTC. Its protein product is CASSQEFTGTGFNYGYTF.